These T cell receptor beta chains were read from a single sample in a study of Ad26.COV2.S vaccination and SARS-CoV-2 variants. Sequenced by immunoSEQ multiplex PCR; TCRdb stores in-frame clones only, minus some. Found here are 380,000 or so clones, around 82% of them singletons; the top ten hold nearly 7.5%. The input for sequencing was peripheral blood, taken in a trial of Ad26.COV2.S vaccine versus placebo. The receptors were gathered from a person between 18 and 65 years old who received the Ad26.COV2.S COVID-19 vaccine or a placebo. Each CDR3 is given with its conserved first and last residue.

v_call cdr3_aa
TRBV6-5 CASSSYRRSNYGYTF
TRBV3-1/TRBV3-2 CASSYSGRTNEQFF
TRBV18 CASSPQSSNQPQHF
TRBV9 CASSARGALNTGELFF
TRBV4-1 CASSPLDRPTEAFF
TRBV12-5 CASGPPDRITDTQYF
TRBV24-1 CATSDHGTQALTGELFF
TRBV11-3 CASSAVRGSNQPQHF
TRBV27 CASSLRRGGNTIYF
TRBV13 CASAPESSGNTIYF
TRBV19 CASSTIGAAHGQFF
TRBV11-3 CASSLVWNTEAFF
TRBV14 CASSQEGDRGLNTEAFF
TRBV20-1 CSASSSPYEQYF
TRBV5-5 CASSLGREAFF
TRBV9 CASSVGTSGVTDTQYF
TRBV2 CASSPTGGYGYTF
TRBV7-2 CASSLDPGPGSQYF
TRBV3-1/TRBV3-2 CASSQDVVKVGTGELFF
TRBV11-3 CASSLPGLAQYF
TRBV28 CASSLIHEQYF
TRBV6-5 CASSADRGWSPLHF
TRBV7-9 CASSPDGDYNEQFF
TRBV5-1 CASSLGAGAGNTIYF
TRBV27 CASSSETSGYSYNEQFF
TRBV14 CASSQDWRLVGADTQYF
TRBV5-1 CASSPRDRGMGETQYF
TRBV2 CAARLALVYEQYF
TRBV6-5 CASSYSSSSDTQYF
TRBV7-2 CASSLEMATEAFF
TRBV28 CASSLRGRETQYF
TRBV6-6 CASSHSQKGLNQPQHF
TRBV15 CATSRAQANYGYTF
TRBV2 CASSVQSYEQYF
TRBV19 CASSTAPHEQYF
TRBV11-2 CASSLVVNTEAFF
TRBV6-5 CASSYEARVNTEAFF
TRBV5-6 CASSLLQGLYTF
TRBV3-1/TRBV3-2 CASSQDGWKDGYTF
TRBV9 CASIIGPGEPTSYEQYF
TRBV5-1 CASSHNRRSDTQYF
TRBV5-1 CASSLSRDTGELFF
TRBV5-5 CASSRTDRGTDTQYF
TRBV6-5 CASIGAGTYEQYF
TRBV7-9 CASSTQVLALHF
TRBV27 CAIRYRGRLFNQPQHF
TRBV19 CASSILGAEQFF
TRBV7-2 CASSFLRGRDGYTF
TRBV10-2 CASRRRRGMVAFF
TRBV6-5 CASSSNRLLAKNIQYF
TRBV7-9 CASRQKTEAFF